These T cell receptor beta chains were read from a single sample in a study of shared clonotypes between healthy human individuals. TCRdb keeps only in-frame clones here, not all; method: immunoSEQ multiplex PCR. The sample records about 2.1 million clones, about 93% being singletons. Source material: naive CD8+ T cells from PBMCs. The receptors shown here come from a man aged 18 to 35 in good health. Some clones in this sample may be carry-over from other donors' samples. Each CDR3 is given with its conserved first and last residue.

len,v_gene,CDR3aa
15,TRBV10-2,CASSDGGRTSHEQFF
14,TRBV12-5,CASALGGDAGELFF
12,TRBV27,CATGGTGEEQYF
14,TRBV27,CASKLAGISYEQYF
16,TRBV10-3,CAISESRGVGNQPQHF
15,TRBV5-5,CASGTSGRQDNEQFF
17,TRBV5-1,CASSPGRTGMNTGELFF
15,TRBV10-3,CAISEPGTSGFEQYF
16,TRBV11-2,CASSAGLWGPFLEQYF
14,TRBV27,CASSLARLADEQFF
12,TRBV15,CATSRRDTEAFF
18,TRBV7-2,CASSLMGAKGLAYNEQFF
14,TRBV6-5,CASSYREGGNEQFF
14,TRBV12-5,CASAGGGAGNEQFF
14,TRBV6-5,CASSYGIGPYEQYF
15,TRBV19,CASSKLPGQGTQAFF
17,TRBV7-6,CASSLEPGFSSGNTIYF